This T cell receptor (beta chain) emerged from a study of radiation and T cells in renal cell carcinoma. V lost 2 bases and J lost 2, with 14 bases in between. The CDR3 is 16 residues long. Germline loops: CDR1 SGHRS, CDR2 YFSETQ. This table comes from immunoSEQ multiplex PCR, and its TCRdb copy is limited to in-frame clones, with some not included. The sample lists 90,000 to 100,000 clones; roughly 82% were seen once. Time point in this sample: blood 4 weeks post-SBRT, at nephrectomy. Treatment in this sample: 15 Gy SBRT to primary tumor, nephrectomy 4 weeks later. This TCR was sampled from a man aged 55 to 70 with renal cell carcinoma. The chain employs TRBV5-1 and TRBJ1-5, with TRBD1 as a possible D gene (6 bases). The sequences come from blood, collected from a patient whose treatment included radiotherapy and nephrectomy. CDR3 bases: TGCGCCAGCAGCTTAACGGGGGGCGCGGGCAATCAGCCCCAGCATTTT. Its protein is CASSLTGGAGNQPQHF.